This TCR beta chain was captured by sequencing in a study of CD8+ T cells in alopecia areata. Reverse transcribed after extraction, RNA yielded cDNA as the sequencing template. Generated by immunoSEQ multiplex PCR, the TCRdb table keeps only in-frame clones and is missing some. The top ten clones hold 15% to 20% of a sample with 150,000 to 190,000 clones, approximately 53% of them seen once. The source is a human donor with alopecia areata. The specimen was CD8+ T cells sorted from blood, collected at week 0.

This CDR3 reads CASSPKEFGQGVYGYTF. CDR3 bases: TGTGCCAGCAGCCCTAAAGAGTTCGGACAGGGGGTGTATGGCTACACCTTC. The rearrangement links TRBV9 to TRBJ1-2, with 10 bases identical to TRBD1. CDR3 size: 17 residues. V lost 4 bases and J lost 5; bases outside the gene matches: 14. Germline loops: CDR1 SGDLS, CDR2 YYNGEE.